Presented here are 19 T cell receptor beta chains from one specimen sequenced in a study of monozygotic twins with inflammatory bowel disease. TCRdb reprocessed the 5' RACE reads, keeping one entry per CDR3 protein, no DNA. The sample's table shows approximately 340,000 distinct CDR3 sequences. Sample: blood. The source is a human donor with ulcerative colitis or Crohn's disease, or a healthy co-twin of an affected twin (not recorded which).

V usage is TRBV9 and J usage is TRBJ2-2. CDR1 is SGDLS and CDR2 is YYNGEE in the germline V gene. The CDR3 is 14 amino acids. CDR3 residues: CASSVEGSTGELFF.

The chain has TRBV5-5 and TRBJ1-1. Per the germline V gene, CDR1 is SGHKS and CDR2 is YYEKEE (reference sequence). This CDR3 contains 15 residues. CDR3 amino acids: CASSLGAYGNTEAFF.

The genes are TRBV6-1 and TRBJ2-7; the TRBD1 assignment by TCRdb is unverifiable without DNA. The CDR3 covers 16 residues. Germline assignment: CDR1 MNHNS and CDR2 SASEGT. The CDR3 here is CASYLGSGTGAYEQYF.

V gene TRBV6-1 combines with J gene TRBJ1-5; TCRdb calls TRBD1, which cannot be checked without DNA. Germline values: CDR1 MNHNS, CDR2 SASEGT. The CDR3 loop spans 18 amino acids. The CDR3 loop reads CASSRTGKGGYSNQPQHF.

The rearrangement links TRBV7-2 to TRBJ2-3; TCRdb proposes TRBD2, but this gene call is untestable without DNA. In germline, CDR1 is SGHTA, CDR2 FQGNSA. CDR3 length equals 16 residues. The chain's CDR3 is CASSLNGASLTDTQYF.

V is TRBV3-1 and J is TRBJ2-6. This CDR3 has 15 residues. Germline V gene data show CDR1 as LGHDT and CDR2 as YNNKEL (reference sequence). The CDR3 is CASSPPSSGANVLTF.

This chain's CDR3 is CASSLVSSGGWEQFF. This chain joins TRBV7-8 and TRBJ2-1; without DNA, the TCRdb call of TRBD2 cannot be checked. CDR1 is SGHVS, CDR2 FQNEAQ, per germline. The CDR3 totals 15 residues.

The chain has TRBV11-2 and TRBJ1-2. CDR1 is SGHAT and CDR2 is FQNNGV in the germline V gene. The CDR3 covers 13 residues. The CDR3 protein is CASSPLGRDGYTF. Full variable domain (remainder filled in from reference TRBV11-2 and TRBJ1-2): EAGVAQSPRYKIIEKRQSVAFWCNPISGHATLYWYQQILGQGPKLLIQFQNNGVVDDSQLPKDRFSAERLKGVDSTLKIQPAKLEDSAVYLCASSPLGRDGYTFGSGTRLTVV.

The chain uses TRBV7-2 and TRBJ2-2; the TCRdb call, TRBD1, lacks DNA for checking. CDR3 size: 17 residues. Germline V gives CDR1 SGHTA, CDR2 FQGNSA. CDR3 region: CASSLGRDRVRAGELFF. The full variable domain, rest sourced from reference TRBV7-2 and TRBJ2-2, is GAGVSQSPSNKVTEKGKDVELRCDPISGHTALYWYRQSLGQGLEFLIYFQGNSAPDKSGLPSDRFSAERTGGSVSTLTIQRTQQEDSAVYLCASSLGRDRVRAGELFFGEGSRLTVL.

The chain's CDR3 is CASSYSRRDRDPIAKNMQYF. This chain uses TRBV6-2 or TRBV6-3 with TRBJ2-4; absent DNA, TCRdb's TRBD1 call cannot be checked. Looked up from germline, CDR1 is MNHEY and CDR2 is SVGEGT. The CDR3 spans 20 residues.

The J gene is TRBJ1-5, the V gene TRBV6-5. The CDR3 is 15 amino acids. The V gene's germline CDR1 is MNHEY and CDR2 SVGAGI. CDR3 region: CASSYSIASNQPQHF.

This chain uses TRBV29-1 with TRBJ2-4; TCRdb indicates TRBD1, and absent DNA this call remains unverified. Germline V gives CDR1 SQVTM, CDR2 ANQGSEA. CDR3 length equals 11 residues. CDR3: CSVVAGNIQYF.

The gene calls are TRBV7-3 and TRBJ2-3; with no DNA, the TCRdb D assignment of TRBD2 cannot be verified. From germline, CDR1 is SGHTA and CDR2 FQGTGA. The CDR3 is 15 residues long. The CDR3 loop is CASSLEGLSTDTQYF.

The chain carries TRBV7-2 and TRBJ1-1; TCRdb names TRBD1, which stays unverified in the absence of DNA. The CDR3 has 14 amino acids. From germline, CDR1 is SGHTA and CDR2 FQGNSA. The CDR3: CASSPDRVDTEAFF.

The chain carries TRBV15 and TRBJ1-6; TCRdb lists TRBD1, though no DNA is available to test this call. The V gene's germline CDR1 is LNHNV and CDR2 YYDKDF (reference sequence). CDR3 size: 19 residues. CDR3 sequence reads: CATSRDLETVSYYNSPLHF.

The V and J genes are TRBV6-2 or TRBV6-3 and TRBJ2-5; TCRdb calls TRBD1, which cannot be checked without DNA. Germline V CDR1 and CDR2: MNHEY, SVGEGT. The CDR3 loop spans 15 amino acids. This CDR3 reads CASSFRQGLMETQYF.

The chain has TRBV12-3 or TRBV12-4 and TRBJ2-1; TCRdb outputs TRBD1, but without DNA this stays unchecked. The CDR3 consists of 13 residues. This chain's CDR3 is CASSRRQGNEQFF.

V and J are TRBV7-6 and TRBJ1-6; TCRdb lists TRBD1, though no DNA is available to test this call. CDR1 is SGHVS, CDR2 FNYEAQ, per germline. There are 15 residues in the CDR3. CDR3 residues: CASSLDPGMDSPLHF.

This chain links TRBV20-1 with TRBJ2-3; TCRdb's D call of TRBD2 is untestable without DNA. The length of the CDR3 is 14 residues. CDR1 is DFQATT and CDR2 is SNEGSKA in the germline V gene (reference sequence). CDR3 sequence reads: CSAPSRTSWDTQYF.